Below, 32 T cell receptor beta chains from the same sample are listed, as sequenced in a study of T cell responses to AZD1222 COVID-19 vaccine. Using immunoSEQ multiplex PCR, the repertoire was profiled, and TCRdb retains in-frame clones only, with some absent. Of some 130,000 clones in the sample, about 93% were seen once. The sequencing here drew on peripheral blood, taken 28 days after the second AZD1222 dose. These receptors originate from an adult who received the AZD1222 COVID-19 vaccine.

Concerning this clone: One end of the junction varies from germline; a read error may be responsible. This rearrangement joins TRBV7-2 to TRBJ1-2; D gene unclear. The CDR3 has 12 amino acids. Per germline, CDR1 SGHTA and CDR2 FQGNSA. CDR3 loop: CASSLASNKVIF. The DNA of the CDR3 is TGTGCCAGCAGCTTAGCGTCAAACAAGGTCATCTTC. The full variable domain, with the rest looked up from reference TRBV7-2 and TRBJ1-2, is GAGVSQSPSNKVTEKGKDVELRCDPISGHTALYWYRQSLGQGLEFLIYFQGNSAPDKSGLPSDRFSAERTGGSVSTLTIQRTQQEDSAVYLCASSLASNKVIFGSGTRLTVV.

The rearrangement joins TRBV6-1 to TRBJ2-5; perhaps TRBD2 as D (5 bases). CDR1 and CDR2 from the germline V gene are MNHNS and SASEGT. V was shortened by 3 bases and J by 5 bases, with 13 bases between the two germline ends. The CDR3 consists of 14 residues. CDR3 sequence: CASSESGEWETQYF. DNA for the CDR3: TGTGCCAGCAGTGAGAGCGGAGAGTGGGAGACCCAGTACTTC.

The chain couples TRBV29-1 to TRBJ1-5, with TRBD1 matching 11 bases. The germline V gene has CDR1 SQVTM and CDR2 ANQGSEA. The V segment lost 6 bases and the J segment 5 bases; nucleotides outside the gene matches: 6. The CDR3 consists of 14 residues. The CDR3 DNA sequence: TGCAGCGTCGCGGACAGGGGGCAAGATCAGCCCCAGCATTTT. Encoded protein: CSVADRGQDQPQHF.

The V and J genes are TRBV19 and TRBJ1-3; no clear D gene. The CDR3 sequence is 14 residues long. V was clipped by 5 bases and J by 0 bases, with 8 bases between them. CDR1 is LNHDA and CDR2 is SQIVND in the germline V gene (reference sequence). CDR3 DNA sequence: TGTGCCAGTAGTTATAGGAGCTCTGGAAACACCATATATTTT. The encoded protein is CASSYRSSGNTIYF.

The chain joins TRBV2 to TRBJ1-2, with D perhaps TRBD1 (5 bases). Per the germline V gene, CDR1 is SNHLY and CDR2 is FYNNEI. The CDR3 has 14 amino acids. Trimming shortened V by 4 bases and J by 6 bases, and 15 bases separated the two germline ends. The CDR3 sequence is CASSGGGEVDGYTF. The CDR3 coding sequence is TGTGCCAGCAGTGGCGGAGGGGAGGTTGATGGCTACACCTTC.

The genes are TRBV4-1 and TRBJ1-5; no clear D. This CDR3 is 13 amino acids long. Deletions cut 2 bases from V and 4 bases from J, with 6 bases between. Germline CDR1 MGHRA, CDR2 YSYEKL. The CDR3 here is CASSQPFNQPQHF. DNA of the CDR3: TGCGCCAGCAGCCAACCATTTAATCAGCCCCAGCATTTT.

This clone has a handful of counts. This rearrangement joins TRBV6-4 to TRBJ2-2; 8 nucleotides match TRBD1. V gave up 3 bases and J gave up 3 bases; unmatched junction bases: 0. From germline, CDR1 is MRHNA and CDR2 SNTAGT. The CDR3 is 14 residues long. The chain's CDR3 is CASSEGQDTGELFF. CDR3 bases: TGTGCCAGCAGTGAGGGACAGGACACCGGGGAGCTGTTTTTT.

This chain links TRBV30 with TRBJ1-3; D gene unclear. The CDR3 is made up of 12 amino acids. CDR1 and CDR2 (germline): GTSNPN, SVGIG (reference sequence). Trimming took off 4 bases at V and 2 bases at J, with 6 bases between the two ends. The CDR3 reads CAWKKAGNTIYF. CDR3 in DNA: TGTGCCTGGAAAAAGGCTGGAAACACCATATATTTT.

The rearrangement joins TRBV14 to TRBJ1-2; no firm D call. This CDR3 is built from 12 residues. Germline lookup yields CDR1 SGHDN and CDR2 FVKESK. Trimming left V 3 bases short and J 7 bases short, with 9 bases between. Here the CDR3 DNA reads TGTGCCAGCAGCCAGTATACGGGTGGCTACACCTTC. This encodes CASSQYTGGYTF. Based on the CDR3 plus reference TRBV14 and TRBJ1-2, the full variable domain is EAGVTQFPSHSVIEKGQTVTLRCDPISGHDNLYWYRRVMGKEIKFLLHFVKESKQDESGMPNNRFLAERTGGTYSTLKVQPAELEDSGVYFCASSQYTGGYTFGSGTRLTVV.

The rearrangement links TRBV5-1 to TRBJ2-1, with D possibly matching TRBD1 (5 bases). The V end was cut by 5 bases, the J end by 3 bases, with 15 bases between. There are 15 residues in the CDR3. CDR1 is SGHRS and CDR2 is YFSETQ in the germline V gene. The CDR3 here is CASSIGQGNYNEQFF. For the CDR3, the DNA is TGCGCCAGCAGTATTGGGCAGGGTAACTACAATGAGCAGTTCTTC. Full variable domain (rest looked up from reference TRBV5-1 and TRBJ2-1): KAGVTQTPRYLIKTRGQQVTLSCSPISGHRSVSWYQQTPGQGLQFLFEYFSETQRNKGNFPGRFSGRQFSNSRSEMNVSTLELGDSALYLCASSIGQGNYNEQFFGPGTRLTVL.

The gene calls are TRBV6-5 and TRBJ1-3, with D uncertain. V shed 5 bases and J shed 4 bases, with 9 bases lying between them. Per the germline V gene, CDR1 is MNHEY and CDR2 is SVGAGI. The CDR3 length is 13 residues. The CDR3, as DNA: TGTGCCAGCAGTAGCCCACAGGGAAACACCATATATTTT. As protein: CASSSPQGNTIYF.

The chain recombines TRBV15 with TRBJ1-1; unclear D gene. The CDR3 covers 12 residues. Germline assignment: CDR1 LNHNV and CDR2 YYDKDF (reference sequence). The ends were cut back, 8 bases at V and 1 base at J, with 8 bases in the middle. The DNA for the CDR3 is TGTGCCACCTGCGGACGGAACACTGAAGCTTTCTTT. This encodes CATCGRNTEAFF.

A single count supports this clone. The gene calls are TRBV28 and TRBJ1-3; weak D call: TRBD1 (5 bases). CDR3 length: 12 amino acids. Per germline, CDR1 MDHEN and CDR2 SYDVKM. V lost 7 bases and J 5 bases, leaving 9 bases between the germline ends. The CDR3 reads CASTRERNTIYF. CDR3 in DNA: TGTGCCAGCACCAGGGAGAGAAACACCATATATTTT.

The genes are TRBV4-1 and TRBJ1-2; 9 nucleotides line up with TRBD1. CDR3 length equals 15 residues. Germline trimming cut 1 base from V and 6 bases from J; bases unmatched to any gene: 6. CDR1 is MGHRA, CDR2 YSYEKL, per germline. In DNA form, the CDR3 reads TGCGCCAGCAGCCAAGTGGACAGGGGCGGGGATGGCTACACCTTC. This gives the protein CASSQVDRGGDGYTF.

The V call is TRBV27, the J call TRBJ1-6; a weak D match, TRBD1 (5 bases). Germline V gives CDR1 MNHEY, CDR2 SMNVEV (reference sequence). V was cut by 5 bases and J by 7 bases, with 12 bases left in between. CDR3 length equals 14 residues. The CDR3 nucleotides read TGTGCCAGCAGTCCGGGACGTATCAATTCACCCCTCCACTTT. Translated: CASSPGRINSPLHF.

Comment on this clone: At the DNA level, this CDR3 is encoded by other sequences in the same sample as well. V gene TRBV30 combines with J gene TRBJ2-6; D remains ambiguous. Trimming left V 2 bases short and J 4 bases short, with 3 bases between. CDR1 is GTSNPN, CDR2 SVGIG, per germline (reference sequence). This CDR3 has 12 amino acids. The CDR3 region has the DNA TGTGCCTGGAGTACCGGGGCCAACGTCCTGACTTTC. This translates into CAWSTGANVLTF.

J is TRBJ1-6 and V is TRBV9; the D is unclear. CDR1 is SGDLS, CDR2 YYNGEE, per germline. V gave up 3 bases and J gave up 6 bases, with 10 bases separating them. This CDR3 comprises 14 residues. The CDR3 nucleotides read TGTGCCAGCAGCGACTCATACGGTAATTCACCCCTCCACTTT. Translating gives CASSDSYGNSPLHF.

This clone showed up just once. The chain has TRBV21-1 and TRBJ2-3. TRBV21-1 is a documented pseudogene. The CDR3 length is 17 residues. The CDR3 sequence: CASSSGTVNRGTDTQYF. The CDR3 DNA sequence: TGTGCCAGCAGCTCCGGGACGGTCAATCGGGGCACAGATACGCAGTATTTT.

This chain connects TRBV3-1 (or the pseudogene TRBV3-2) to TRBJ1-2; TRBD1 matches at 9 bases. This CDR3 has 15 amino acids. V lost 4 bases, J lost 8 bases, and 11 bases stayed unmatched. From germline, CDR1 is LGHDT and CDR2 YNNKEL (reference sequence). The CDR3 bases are TGTGCCAGCAGCCGTCGGGACAGGGCCCCCGGAGGCTACACCTTC. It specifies CASSRRDRAPGGYTF.

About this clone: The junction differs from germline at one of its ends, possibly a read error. The CDR3, as DNA: TGTGCCAGTTCACAGGGAGACAATCAGCCCCAGCATTTT. It is translated as CASSQGDNQPQHF. V usage is TRBV18 and J usage is TRBJ1-5, with a possible D match to TRBD1 (6 bases). This CDR3 contains 13 residues. Germline assignment: CDR1 KGHSH and CDR2 LQKENI.

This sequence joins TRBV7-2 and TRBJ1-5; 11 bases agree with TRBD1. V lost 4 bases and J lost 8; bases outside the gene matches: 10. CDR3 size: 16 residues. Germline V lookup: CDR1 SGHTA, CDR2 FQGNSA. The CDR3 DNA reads TGTGCCAGCAGCTCGGAGATGGGACAGGGGGTGAAGCCCCAGCATTTT. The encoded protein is CASSSEMGQGVKPQHF.

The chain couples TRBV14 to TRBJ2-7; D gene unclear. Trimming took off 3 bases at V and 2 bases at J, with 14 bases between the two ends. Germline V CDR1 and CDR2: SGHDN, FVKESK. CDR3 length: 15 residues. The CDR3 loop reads CASSHSWAGPYEQYF. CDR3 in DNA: TGTGCCAGCAGCCATAGCTGGGCAGGACCCTACGAGCAGTACTTC.

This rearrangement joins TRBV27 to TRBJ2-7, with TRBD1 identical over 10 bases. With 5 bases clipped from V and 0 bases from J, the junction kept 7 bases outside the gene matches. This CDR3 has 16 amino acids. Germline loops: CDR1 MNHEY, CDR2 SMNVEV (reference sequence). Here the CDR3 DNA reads TGTGCCAGCAGTCCGGGACAGGGGCAGAGCTCCTACGAGCAGTACTTC. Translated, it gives CASSPGQGQSSYEQYF.

The CDR3 reads CASSEYDLRGASTDTQYF. CDR3 DNA sequence: TGTGCCAGCAGTGAATATGATCTGCGGGGGGCTAGCACAGATACGCAGTATTTT. V gene TRBV2 combines with J gene TRBJ2-3; 8 bases line up with TRBD2. The CDR3 length is 18 residues. The V gene's germline CDR1 is SNHLY and CDR2 FYNNEI. J lost 0 bases, V lost 2 bases, and 10 bases had no gene match.

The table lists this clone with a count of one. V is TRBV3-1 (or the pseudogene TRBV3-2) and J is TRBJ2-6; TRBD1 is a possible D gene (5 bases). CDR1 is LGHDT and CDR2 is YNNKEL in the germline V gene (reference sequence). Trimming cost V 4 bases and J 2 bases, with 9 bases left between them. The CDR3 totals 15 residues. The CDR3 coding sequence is TGTGCCAGCAGCCCGACAGCCCCTGGGGCCAACGTCCTGACTTTC. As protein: CASSPTAPGANVLTF.

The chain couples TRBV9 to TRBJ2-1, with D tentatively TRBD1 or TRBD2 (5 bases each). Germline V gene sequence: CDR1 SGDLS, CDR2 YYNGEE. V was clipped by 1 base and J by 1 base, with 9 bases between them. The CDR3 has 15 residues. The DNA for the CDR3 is TGTGCCAGCAGCGTACTGGGGGAGTCCTACAATGAGCAGTTCTTC. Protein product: CASSVLGESYNEQFF.

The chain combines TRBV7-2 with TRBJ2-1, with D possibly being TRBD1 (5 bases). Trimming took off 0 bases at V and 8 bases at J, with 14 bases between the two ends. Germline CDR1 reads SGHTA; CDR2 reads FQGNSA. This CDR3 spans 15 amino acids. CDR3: CASSLALRVIDEQFF. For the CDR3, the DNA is TGTGCCAGCAGCTTAGCGCTCAGGGTGATCGATGAGCAGTTCTTC.

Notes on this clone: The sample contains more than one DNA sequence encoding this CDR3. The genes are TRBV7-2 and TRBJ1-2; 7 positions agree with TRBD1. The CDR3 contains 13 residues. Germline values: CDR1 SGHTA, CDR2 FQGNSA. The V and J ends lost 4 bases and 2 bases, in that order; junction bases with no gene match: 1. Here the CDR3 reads CASSSGQNYGYTF. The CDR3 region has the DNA TGTGCCAGCAGCTCGGGACAGAACTATGGCTACACCTTC.

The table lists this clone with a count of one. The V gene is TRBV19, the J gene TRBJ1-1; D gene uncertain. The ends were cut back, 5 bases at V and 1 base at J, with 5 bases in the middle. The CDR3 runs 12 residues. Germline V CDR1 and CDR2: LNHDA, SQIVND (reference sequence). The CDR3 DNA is TGTGCCAGTAGTGGCAGGAACACTGAAGCTTTCTTT. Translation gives CASSGRNTEAFF.

CDR3 residues: CASSYSKNTEAFF. The CDR3 coding sequence is TGCGCCAGCAGCTACTCAAAGAACACTGAAGCTTTCTTT. The rearrangement joins TRBV5-1 to TRBJ1-1; D remains ambiguous. The V and J ends lost 3 bases and 1 base respectively, with 7 bases between them. CDR3 length equals 13 residues. In germline, CDR1 is SGHRS, CDR2 YFSETQ.

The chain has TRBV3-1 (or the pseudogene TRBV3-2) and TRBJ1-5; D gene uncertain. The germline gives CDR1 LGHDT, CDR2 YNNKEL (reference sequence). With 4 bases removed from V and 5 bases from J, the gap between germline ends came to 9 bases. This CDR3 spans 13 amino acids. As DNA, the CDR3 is TGTGCCAGCAGCCCGCAGGCCGATCAGCCCCAGCATTTT. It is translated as CASSPQADQPQHF.

The DNA for the CDR3 is TGTGCCAGCAGTCGGGGGCGCGGGGGGCCTAACTATGGCTACACCTTC. Translating gives CASSRGRGGPNYGYTF. V gene TRBV5-4 combines with J gene TRBJ1-2; perhaps TRBD1 as D (6 bases). Germline V gene sequence: CDR1 SGHNT, CDR2 YYREEE (reference sequence). The CDR3 extends over 16 amino acids. V lost 5 bases, J lost 0 bases, and 17 bases lay in between.